Below, 22 T cell receptor beta chains from the same sample are listed, as sequenced in a study of regulatory T cells in long-lasting Graves disease. Sample time point: persistent/refractory GD, antithyroid drugs over 5 years with positive TRAb. Isolated PBMC RNA provided the starting material for the TCR library. iRepertoire HTBI primers and Arm-PCR of CDR3 regions built TCR beta libraries. TCRdb recomputed calls from the multiplex PCR reads with MiXCR, one row per CDR3 protein. Of around 400,000 distinct CDR3 sequences listed, approximately 22% are singletons. The sample in question was peripheral blood mononuclear cells (PBMCs), obtained when the disease was refractory, from a patient treated with antithyroid drugs. All receptors derive from a female donor with Graves disease.

The chain carries TRBV5-1 and TRBJ2-7, with TRBD1 identical over 10 bases. The CDR3 consists of 16 residues. Germline trimming cut 0 bases from V and 2 bases from J; bases unmatched to any gene: 5. Germline CDR1 SGHRS, CDR2 YFSETQ. The DNA for the CDR3 is TGCGCCAGCAGCTTGGCCGGGACAGGGGCAACCTACGAGCAGTACTTC. Protein sequence: CASSLAGTGATYEQYF.

This clonotype has a handful of counts. The rearrangement links TRBV7-6 to TRBJ2-5, with D possibly matching TRBD2 (5 bases). The ends were cut back, 6 bases at V and 0 bases at J, with 8 bases in the middle. CDR1 and CDR2 (germline): SGHVS, FNYEAQ. The CDR3 runs 13 residues. Here the CDR3 DNA reads TGTGCCAGCAGTTCGGGGAACCAAGAGACCCAGTACTTC. The encoded protein is CASSSGNQETQYF.

The chain carries TRBV15 and TRBJ1-3; no clear D. V lost 0 bases and J lost 0, with 6 bases in between. Germline values: CDR1 LNHNV, CDR2 YYDKDF (reference sequence). This CDR3 has 15 amino acids. CDR3 in amino acids: CATSRDQSSGNTIYF. DNA for the CDR3: TGTGCCACCAGCAGAGATCAGAGCTCTGGAAACACCATATATTTT.

The rearrangement joins TRBV4-1 to TRBJ2-7, with D tentatively TRBD2 (6 bases). Trimming took 3 bases from V and 4 from J, leaving 16 bases between them. The CDR3 extends over 15 amino acids. Per the germline V gene, CDR1 is MGHRA and CDR2 is YSYEKL. The CDR3: CASSHLSGLIYEQYF. DNA of the CDR3: TGCGCCAGCAGCCATCTATCGGGACTTATATACGAGCAGTACTTC.

This clonotype was detected ten times or more. This chain joins TRBV7-3 and TRBJ1-1; no reliable D call. This CDR3 spans 13 amino acids. Germline V lookup: CDR1 SGHTA, CDR2 FQGTGA. V dropped 0 bases and J dropped 6 bases, with 8 bases sitting between them. DNA for the CDR3: TGTGCCAGCAGCTTAACGTCTAACTCTGAAGCTTTCTTT. The encoded protein is CASSLTSNSEAFF.

This clonotype was seen repeatedly, ten times or more. The chain recombines TRBV6-1 with TRBJ2-7, with TRBD2 identical over 13 bases. Germline V CDR1 and CDR2: MNHNS, SASEGT. V was pared by 6 bases and J by 4 bases, with 3 bases of the junction left unmatched. CDR3 size: 14 residues. In nucleotides, the CDR3 is TGTGCCAGCAGGGGGGGACTAGCGGGATACGAGCAGTACTTC. Its protein product is CASRGGLAGYEQYF.

This clonotype was picked up a small number of times. The chain links TRBV28 to TRBJ2-6; D ambiguous. CDR3 length: 16 residues. V dropped 5 bases and J dropped 0 bases, with 11 bases sitting between them. Germline CDR1 MDHEN, CDR2 SYDVKM. The CDR3 loop is CASSTLQVSGANVLTF. CDR3 in DNA: TGTGCCAGCAGTACTCTCCAGGTCTCTGGGGCCAACGTCCTGACTTTC.

The V gene is TRBV27, the J gene TRBJ2-3; D perhaps matches TRBD1 (5 bases). With 2 bases removed from V and 0 bases from J, the gap between germline ends came to 9 bases. This CDR3 spans 15 amino acids. Germline lookup yields CDR1 MNHEY and CDR2 SMNVEV (reference sequence). This chain's CDR3 is CASSLGSGSTDTQYF. CDR3 DNA sequence: TGTGCCAGCAGTTTAGGTTCAGGGAGCACAGATACGCAGTATTTT.

There are many counts of this clonotype. The chain combines TRBV6-1 with TRBJ2-7; the match to TRBD1 covers 8 bases. The CDR3 totals 13 residues. Germline CDR1 MNHNS, CDR2 SASEGT. V dropped 6 bases and J dropped 5; count of bases not matched to a gene: 6. Here the CDR3 DNA reads TGTGCCAGCAGGGAGGACAGGGTCCACGAGCAGTACTTC. Protein: CASREDRVHEQYF.

The rearrangement joins TRBV27 to TRBJ2-7; weak D call: TRBD1 (5 bases). The CDR3 length is 12 residues. V lost 6 bases and J lost 3, with 9 bases in between. Germline lookup yields CDR1 MNHEY and CDR2 SMNVEV (reference sequence). CDR3 loop: CASRGLHYEQYF. The DNA for the CDR3 is TGTGCCAGCAGGGGGCTTCACTACGAGCAGTACTTC.

This clonotype was picked up many times. V and J are TRBV2 and TRBJ2-4; possible D gene TRBD1, 6 bases. Germline assignment: CDR1 SNHLY and CDR2 FYNNEI. The V gene lost 3 bases and the J gene lost 9 bases, with 18 bases spanning the gap. The CDR3 has 15 amino acids. As DNA, the CDR3 is TGTGCCAGCAGTGATGGGGGCGATCAGATTGTCATTCAGTACTTC. As protein: CASSDGGDQIVIQYF.

This clonotype was detected a few times. The genes are TRBV7-2 and TRBJ2-7, with TRBD1 identical over 7 bases. The CDR3 is made up of 16 amino acids. The V gene end was trimmed by 5 bases and the J gene end by 1 base; junction bases not matched to a gene: 11. CDR1 is SGHTA, CDR2 FQGNSA, per germline. The CDR3 here is CASSQLAGQDSYEQYF. The CDR3 DNA is TGTGCCAGCAGCCAACTCGCCGGACAGGATTCCTACGAGCAGTACTTC.

A few counts support this clonotype. Mismatch with germline at one junction end may stem from a read error. The genes are TRBV3-1 and TRBJ2-6, with 13 nucleotides matching TRBD2. Germline V CDR1 and CDR2: LGHDT, YNNKEL (reference sequence). The CDR3 totals 18 residues. CDR3 bases: TGTGCCAGCAGTCAAGGACTAGCGGGAGAATCTGGGGCCAACGTCCTGACTTTC. Protein: CASSQGLAGESGANVLTF. The variable domain in full, completed from reference TRBV3-1 and TRBJ2-6, reads DTAVSQTPKYLVTQMGNDKSIKCEQNLGHDTMYWYKQDSKKFLKIMFSYNNKELIINETVPNRFSPKSPDKAHLNLHINSLELGDSAVYFCASSQGLAGESGANVLTFGAGSRLTVL.

This clonotype was seen many times. This rearrangement joins TRBV12-3 or TRBV12-4 to TRBJ2-2, with 13 bases identical to TRBD2. With 6 bases clipped from V and 7 bases from J, the junction kept 8 bases outside the gene matches. The CDR3 length is 16 residues. For the CDR3, the DNA is TGTGCCAGCAGCCATTTACTAGCGGGAGGGAACGGGGAGCTGTTTTTT. This encodes CASSHLLAGGNGELFF.

This clonotype was seen many times. One end of the junction varies from germline; a read error may be responsible. This sequence joins TRBV11-1 and TRBJ2-7; tentative D call: TRBD2 (5 bases). CDR3 length: 12 residues. The germline V gene has CDR1 SGHAT and CDR2 FQDESV (reference sequence). CDR3 in amino acids: CASSSPTGYSDF. As DNA, the CDR3 is TGTGCCAGCAGCTCACCAACGGGGTATTCCGACTTC.

On this clonotype itself: This is likely an artifact of a read error, given a far larger clone one base away. The chain joins TRBV28 to TRBJ2-5; D call uncertain. The germline V gene has CDR1 MDHEN and CDR2 SYDVKM. The CDR3 covers 11 residues. The CDR3 DNA reads as TGTGCCAGCAGTCTCCAAGAGACCCGGTACTTC. Its protein product is CASSLQETRYF.

This clonotype was found a few times. V is TRBV20-1 and J is TRBJ2-7, with D possibly being TRBD1 (6 bases). Trimming removed 2 bases from V and 3 bases from J, with 11 bases in between. This CDR3 is 13 amino acids long. CDR1 and CDR2 from the germline V gene are DFQATT and SNEGSKA (reference sequence). Here the CDR3 DNA reads TGCAGTGCTAGATCAGGGGCCATCTACGAGCAGTACTTC. It specifies CSARSGAIYEQYF.

This rearrangement joins TRBV19 to TRBJ2-3; a possible D gene is TRBD2 (5 bases). V was clipped by 5 bases and J by 2 bases, with 17 bases between them. The CDR3 runs 16 residues. The V gene's germline CDR1 is LNHDA and CDR2 SQIVND (reference sequence). The CDR3: CASSPEGFLPTDTQYF. The CDR3 region has the DNA TGTGCCAGTAGTCCTGAGGGATTTCTCCCCACAGATACGCAGTATTTT.

The rearrangement joins TRBV2 to TRBJ1-3; a possible D gene is TRBD1 (6 bases). V was shortened by 6 bases and J by 4 bases, with 13 bases between the two germline ends. This CDR3 comprises 14 residues. Germline V gene lookup returns CDR1 SNHLY and CDR2 FYNNEI. For the CDR3, the DNA is TGTGCCAGCAGCGGTGACGGGGGCGGAAACACCATATATTTT. Protein product: CASSGDGGGNTIYF.

Comment on this clonotype: Being one base from a much bigger clone, this may be a read error. As DNA, the CDR3 is TGTGCCAGCAGTAGCGACGGGGACGCTAATGAAAAACTGTTTTTT. Residues: CASSSDGDANEKLFF. The chain employs TRBV28 and TRBJ1-4, with D tentatively TRBD1 (5 bases). Trimming stripped 5 bases from V and 3 bases from J, with 13 bases between. The germline CDR1 and CDR2 sequences are MDHEN and SYDVKM. This CDR3 is built from 15 residues.

This clonotype was recorded a few times. This chain uses TRBV5-6 with TRBJ1-4; a possible D gene is TRBD1 (5 bases). Germline V gives CDR1 SGHDT, CDR2 YYEEEE. V was shortened by 1 base and J by 8 bases, with 12 bases between the two germline ends. CDR3 length: 14 amino acids. CDR3 residues: CASSLRQPGEKLFF. The CDR3 nucleotides are TGTGCCAGCAGCTTGCGACAGCCGGGGGAAAAACTGTTTTTT.

This sequence joins TRBV4-2 and TRBJ2-2, with D possibly being TRBD1 (6 bases). The ends were cut back, 0 bases at V and 7 bases at J, with 12 bases in the middle. There are 15 residues in the CDR3. Germline V gene lookup returns CDR1 LGHNA and CDR2 YNFKEQ. The CDR3 sequence: CASSQERGSGGELFF. In nucleotides, the CDR3 is TGTGCCAGCAGCCAAGAAAGGGGGAGTGGCGGGGAGCTGTTTTTT.